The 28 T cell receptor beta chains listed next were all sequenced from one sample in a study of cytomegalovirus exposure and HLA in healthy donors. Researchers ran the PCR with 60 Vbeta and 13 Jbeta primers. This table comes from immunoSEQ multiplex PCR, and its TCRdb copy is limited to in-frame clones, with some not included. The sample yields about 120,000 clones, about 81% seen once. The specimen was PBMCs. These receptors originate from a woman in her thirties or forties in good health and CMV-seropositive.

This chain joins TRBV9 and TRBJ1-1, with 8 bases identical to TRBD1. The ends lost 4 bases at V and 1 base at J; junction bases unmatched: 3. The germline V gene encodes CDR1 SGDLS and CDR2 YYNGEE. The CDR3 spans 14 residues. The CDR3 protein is CASSSGQENTEAFF. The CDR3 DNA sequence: TGTGCCAGCAGCTCGGGACAGGAGAACACTGAAGCTTTCTTT.

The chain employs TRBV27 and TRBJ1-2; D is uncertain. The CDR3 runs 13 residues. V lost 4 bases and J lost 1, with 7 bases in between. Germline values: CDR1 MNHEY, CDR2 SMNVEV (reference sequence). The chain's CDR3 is CASSYKNNYGYTF. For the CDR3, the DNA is TGTGCCAGCAGTTACAAGAATAACTATGGCTACACCTTC.

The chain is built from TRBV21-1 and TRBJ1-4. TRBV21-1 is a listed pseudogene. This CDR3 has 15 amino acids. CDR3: CASSPLVLAGEKLFF. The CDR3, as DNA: TGTGCCAGCAGCCCCCTTGTCTTGGCGGGGGAAAAACTGTTTTTT.

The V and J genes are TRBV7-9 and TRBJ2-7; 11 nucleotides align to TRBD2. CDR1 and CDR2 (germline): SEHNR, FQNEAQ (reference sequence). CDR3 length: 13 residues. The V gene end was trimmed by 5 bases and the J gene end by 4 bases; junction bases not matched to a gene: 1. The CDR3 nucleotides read TGTGCCAGCAGCGGGACTAGCGGTTACGAGCAGTACTTC. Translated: CASSGTSGYEQYF.

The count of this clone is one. CDR3 sequence reads: CASSLGSGVADTQYF. The CDR3 DNA is TGCGCCAGCAGCTTAGGTAGCGGGGTGGCAGATACGCAGTATTTT. The chain has TRBV5-1 and TRBJ2-3; TRBD2 agrees at 8 bases. The CDR3 sequence is 15 residues long. Germline CDR1 and CDR2: SGHRS and YFSETQ. V lost 2 bases and J lost 4; bases outside the gene matches: 6.

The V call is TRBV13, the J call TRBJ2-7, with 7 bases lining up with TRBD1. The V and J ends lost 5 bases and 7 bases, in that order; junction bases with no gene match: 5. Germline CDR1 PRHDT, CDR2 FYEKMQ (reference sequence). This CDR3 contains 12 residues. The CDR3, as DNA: TGTGCCAGCAGCGAAGACAGGGTTGAGCAGTACTTC. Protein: CASSEDRVEQYF.

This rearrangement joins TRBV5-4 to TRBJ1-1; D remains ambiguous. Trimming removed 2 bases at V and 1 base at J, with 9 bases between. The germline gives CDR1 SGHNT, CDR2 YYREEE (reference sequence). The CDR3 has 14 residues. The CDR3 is CASSFARTNTEAFF. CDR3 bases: TGTGCCAGCAGCTTTGCCAGAACGAACACTGAAGCTTTCTTT.

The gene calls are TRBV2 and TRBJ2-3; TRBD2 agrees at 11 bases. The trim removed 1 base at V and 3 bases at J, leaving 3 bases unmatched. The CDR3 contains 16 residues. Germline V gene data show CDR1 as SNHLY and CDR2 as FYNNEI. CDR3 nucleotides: TGTGCCAGCAGTGAAGTTGGGACTAGCGGTACAGATACGCAGTATTTT. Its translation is CASSEVGTSGTDTQYF.

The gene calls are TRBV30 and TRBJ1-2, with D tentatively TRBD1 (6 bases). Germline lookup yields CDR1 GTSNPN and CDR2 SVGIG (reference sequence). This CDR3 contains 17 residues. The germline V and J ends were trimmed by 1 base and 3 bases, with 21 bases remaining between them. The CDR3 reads CAWSGGRTDSSYYGYTF. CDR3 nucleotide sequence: TGTGCCTGGAGTGGGGGTAGAACGGACAGTTCGTACTATGGCTACACCTTC.

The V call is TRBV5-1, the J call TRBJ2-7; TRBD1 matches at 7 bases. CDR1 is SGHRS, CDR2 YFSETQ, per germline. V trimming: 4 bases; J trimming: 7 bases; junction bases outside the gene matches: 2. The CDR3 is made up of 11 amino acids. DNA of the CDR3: TGCGCCAGCAGCCCGGACAGGGAGCAGTACTTC. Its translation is CASSPDREQYF.

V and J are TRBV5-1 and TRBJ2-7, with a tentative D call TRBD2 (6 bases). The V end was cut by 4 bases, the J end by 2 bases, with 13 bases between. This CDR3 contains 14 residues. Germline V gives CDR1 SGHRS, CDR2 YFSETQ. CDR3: CASSPGAGTYEQYF. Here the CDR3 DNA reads TGCGCCAGCAGCCCCGGGGCGGGGACCTACGAGCAGTACTTC. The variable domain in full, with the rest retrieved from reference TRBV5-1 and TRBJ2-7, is KAGVTQTPRYLIKTRGQQVTLSCSPISGHRSVSWYQQTPGQGLQFLFEYFSETQRNKGNFPGRFSGRQFSNSRSEMNVSTLELGDSALYLCASSPGAGTYEQYFGPGTRLTVT.

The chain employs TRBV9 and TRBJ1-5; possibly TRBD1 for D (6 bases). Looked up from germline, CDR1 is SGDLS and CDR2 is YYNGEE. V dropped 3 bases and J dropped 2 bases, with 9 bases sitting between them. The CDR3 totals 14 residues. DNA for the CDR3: TGTGCCAGCAGCGCGGACAGTGGCAATCAGCCCCAGCATTTT. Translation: CASSADSGNQPQHF.

CDR3 region: CASSSLQDYEQYF. The CDR3 nucleotides are TGTGCCAGCAGCTCGCTACAGGACTACGAGCAGTACTTC. The gene calls are TRBV14 and TRBJ2-7; tentative D call: TRBD1 (5 bases). Between the trimmed V and J ends, which lost 5 bases and 3 bases, there was a span of 11 bases. The CDR3 contains 13 residues. CDR1 SGHDN and CDR2 FVKESK come from the germline V gene.

CDR3 amino acids: CAWSGGQTNNSPLHF. The CDR3 coding sequence is TGTGCCTGGAGTGGAGGACAAACGAATAATTCACCCCTCCACTTT. The chain links TRBV30 to TRBJ1-6; D is perhaps TRBD1 (5 bases). CDR1 and CDR2 (germline): GTSNPN, SVGIG (reference sequence). This CDR3 spans 15 amino acids. V was clipped by 1 base and J by 5 bases, with 12 bases between them.

CDR3 DNA sequence: TGTGCCAGCAGCTTGGAGTTTGGCGGGGACCCTGAAGCTTTCTTT. The encoded protein is CASSLEFGGDPEAFF. This rearrangement joins TRBV5-6 to TRBJ1-1, with D perhaps TRBD1 (5 bases). CDR1 is SGHDT, CDR2 YYEEEE, per germline. This CDR3 contains 15 residues. V was pared by 0 bases and J by 6 bases, with 15 bases between.

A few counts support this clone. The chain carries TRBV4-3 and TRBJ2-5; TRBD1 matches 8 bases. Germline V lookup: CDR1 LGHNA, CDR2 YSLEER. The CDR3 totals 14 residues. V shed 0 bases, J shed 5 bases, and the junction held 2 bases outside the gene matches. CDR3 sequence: CASSQDYRGETQYF. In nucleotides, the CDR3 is TGCGCCAGCAGCCAAGATTACAGGGGGGAGACCCAGTACTTC.

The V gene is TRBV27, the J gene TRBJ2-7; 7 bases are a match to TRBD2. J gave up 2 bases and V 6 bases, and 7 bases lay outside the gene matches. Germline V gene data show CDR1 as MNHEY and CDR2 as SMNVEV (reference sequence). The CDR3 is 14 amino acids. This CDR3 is CASRWASGTYEQYF. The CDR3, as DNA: TGTGCCAGCAGGTGGGCTAGCGGCACCTACGAGCAGTACTTC.

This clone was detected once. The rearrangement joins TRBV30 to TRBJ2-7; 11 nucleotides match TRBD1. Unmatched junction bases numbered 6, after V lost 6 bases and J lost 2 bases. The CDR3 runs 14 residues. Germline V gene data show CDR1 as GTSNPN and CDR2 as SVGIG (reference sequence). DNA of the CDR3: TGTGCCTGTAATAGGGGACAGGGGGCCTACGAGCAGTACTTC. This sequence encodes CACNRGQGAYEQYF.

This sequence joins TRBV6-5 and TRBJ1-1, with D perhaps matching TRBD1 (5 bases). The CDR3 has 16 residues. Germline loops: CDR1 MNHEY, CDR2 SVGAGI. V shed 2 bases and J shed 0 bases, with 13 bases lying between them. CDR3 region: CASSYTGGDLNTEAFF. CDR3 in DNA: TGTGCCAGCAGTTACACGGGGGGGGACTTGAACACTGAAGCTTTCTTT.

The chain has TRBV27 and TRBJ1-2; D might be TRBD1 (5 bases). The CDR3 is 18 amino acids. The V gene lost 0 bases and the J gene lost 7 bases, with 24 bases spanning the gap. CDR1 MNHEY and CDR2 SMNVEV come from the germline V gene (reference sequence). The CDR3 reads CASSLSVAQPREISGYTF. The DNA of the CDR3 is TGTGCCAGCAGTTTATCCGTAGCCCAACCCAGGGAAATAAGTGGCTACACCTTC.

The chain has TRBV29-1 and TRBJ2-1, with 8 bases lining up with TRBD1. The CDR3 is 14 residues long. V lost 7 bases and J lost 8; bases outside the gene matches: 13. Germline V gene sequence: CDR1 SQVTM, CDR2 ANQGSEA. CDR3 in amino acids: CSALDRAGVDEQFF. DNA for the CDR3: TGCAGCGCTTTGGACAGGGCAGGTGTCGATGAGCAGTTCTTC.

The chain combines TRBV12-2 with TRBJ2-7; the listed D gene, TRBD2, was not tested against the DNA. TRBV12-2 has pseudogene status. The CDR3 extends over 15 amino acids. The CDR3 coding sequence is TGTGCAAGTCGCCCTTTGCGGGGGCTTCCCTACGAGCAGTACTTC. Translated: CASRPLRGLPYEQYF.

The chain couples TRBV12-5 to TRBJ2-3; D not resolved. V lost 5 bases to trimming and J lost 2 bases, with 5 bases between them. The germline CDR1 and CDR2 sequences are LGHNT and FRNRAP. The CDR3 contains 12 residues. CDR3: CASGLSTDTQYF. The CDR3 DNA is TGTGCTAGTGGTCTATCCACAGATACGCAGTATTTT. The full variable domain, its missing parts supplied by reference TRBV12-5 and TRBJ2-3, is DARVTQTPRHKVTEMGQEVTMRCQPILGHNTVFWYRQTMMQGLELLAYFRNRAPLDDSGMPKDRFSAEMPDATLATLKIQPSEPRDSAVYFCASGLSTDTQYFGPGTRLTVL.

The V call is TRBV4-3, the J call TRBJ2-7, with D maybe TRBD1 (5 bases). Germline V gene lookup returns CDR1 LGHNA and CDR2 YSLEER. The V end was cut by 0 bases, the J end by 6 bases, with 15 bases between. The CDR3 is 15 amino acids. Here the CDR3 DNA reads TGCGCCAGCAGCCAAGAGGAAGGGGCCGCTTCCGAGCAGTACTTC. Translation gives CASSQEEGAASEQYF.

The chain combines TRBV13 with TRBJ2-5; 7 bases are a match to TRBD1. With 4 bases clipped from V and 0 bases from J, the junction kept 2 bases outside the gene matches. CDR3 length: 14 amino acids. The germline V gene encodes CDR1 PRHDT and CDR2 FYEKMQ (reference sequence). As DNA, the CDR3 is TGTGCCAGCAGCTCACAGGGGTACCAAGAGACCCAGTACTTC. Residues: CASSSQGYQETQYF.

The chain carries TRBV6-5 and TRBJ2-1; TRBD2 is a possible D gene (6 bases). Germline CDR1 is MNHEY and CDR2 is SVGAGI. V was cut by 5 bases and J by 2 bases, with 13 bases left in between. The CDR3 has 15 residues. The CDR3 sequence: CASSPTSIAYNEQFF. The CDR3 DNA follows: TGTGCCAGCAGTCCCACTAGCATCGCCTACAATGAGCAGTTCTTC.

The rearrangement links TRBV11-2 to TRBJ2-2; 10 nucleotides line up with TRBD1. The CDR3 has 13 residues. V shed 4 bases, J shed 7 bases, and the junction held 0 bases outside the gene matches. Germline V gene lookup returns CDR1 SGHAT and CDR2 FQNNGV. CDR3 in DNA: TGTGCCAGCAGCTGGACAGGGGGCGGGGAGCTGTTTTTT. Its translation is CASSWTGGGELFF.

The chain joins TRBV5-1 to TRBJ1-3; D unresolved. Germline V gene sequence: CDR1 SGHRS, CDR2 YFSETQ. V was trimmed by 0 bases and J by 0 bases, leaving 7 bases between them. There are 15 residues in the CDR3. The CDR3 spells CASSLDAGSGNTIYF. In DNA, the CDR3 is TGCGCCAGCAGCTTGGACGCAGGCTCTGGAAACACCATATATTTT.